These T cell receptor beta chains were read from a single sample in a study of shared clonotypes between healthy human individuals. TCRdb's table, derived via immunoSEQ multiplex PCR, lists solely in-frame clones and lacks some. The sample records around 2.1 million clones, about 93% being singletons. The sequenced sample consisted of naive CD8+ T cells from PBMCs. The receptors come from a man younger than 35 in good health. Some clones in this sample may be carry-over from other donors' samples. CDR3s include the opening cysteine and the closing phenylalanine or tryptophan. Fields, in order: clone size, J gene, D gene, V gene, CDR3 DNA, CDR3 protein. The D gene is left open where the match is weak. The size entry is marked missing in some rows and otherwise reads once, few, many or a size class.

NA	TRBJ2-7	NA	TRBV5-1	TGCGCCAGCAGCTTGGGGGACGGTCTTAGGTACGAGCAGTACTTC	CASSLGDGLRYEQYF
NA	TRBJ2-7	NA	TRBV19	TGTGCCAGTCATTCCCCTTCGTCCTACGAGCAGTACTTC	CASHSPSSYEQYF
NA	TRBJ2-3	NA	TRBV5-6	TGTGCCAGCACTCCTCGACGCGGGGCAGATACGCAGTATTTT	CASTPRRGADTQYF
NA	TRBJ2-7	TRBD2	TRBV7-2	TGTGCCAGCAGCACCGACCCTTGGCGGGAGTCCTACGAGCAGTACTTC	CASSTDPWRESYEQYF
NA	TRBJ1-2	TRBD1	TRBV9	TGTGCCAGCAGCGCGAGGGGTGGACAGGGCCTCTATGGCTACACCTTC	CASSARGGQGLYGYTF
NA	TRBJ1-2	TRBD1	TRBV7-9	TGTGCCAGCAGCCCTCCTCTAGGGTGGGGACAGGGGGCTCGAGGCTACACCTTC	CASSPPLGWGQGARGYTF
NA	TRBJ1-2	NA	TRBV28	TGTGCCAGCAGTTTATCGGGCGGGTCCAGCTATGGCTACACCTTC	CASSLSGGSSYGYTF
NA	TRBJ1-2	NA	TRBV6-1	TGTGCCAGCAGTGATGTAGCCTTCTCTAACTATGGCTACACCTTC	CASSDVAFSNYGYTF
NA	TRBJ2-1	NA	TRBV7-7	TGTGCCAGCAGCTTCTGGGGCGGTGAGCAGTTCTTC	CASSFWGGEQFF
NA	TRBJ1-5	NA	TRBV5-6	TGTGCCAGCAGCTCCCGCCCCCCAGAGGTTCATCAGCCCCAGCATTTT	CASSSRPPEVHQPQHF
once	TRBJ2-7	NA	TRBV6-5	TGTGCCAGCAGTTACGAGGTCTCCTACGAGCAGTACTTC	CASSYEVSYEQYF
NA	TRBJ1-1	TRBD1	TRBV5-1	TGCGCCAGCAGCTTGGGCCGGACAGGGCTGGGGACTGAAGCTTTCTTT	CASSLGRTGLGTEAFF
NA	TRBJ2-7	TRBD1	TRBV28	TGTGCCAGCAGCCTTCCTGGACAGGGGACCTACGAGCAGTACTTC	CASSLPGQGTYEQYF
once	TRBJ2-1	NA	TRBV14	TGTGCCAGCAGCCGTCGGGGCGACTCCTACAATGAGCAGTTCTTC	CASSRRGDSYNEQFF
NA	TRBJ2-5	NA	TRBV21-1	TGTGCCACCCAGGGGCGCGGGCGGCGAGAGACCCAGTACTTC	CATQGRGRRETQYF
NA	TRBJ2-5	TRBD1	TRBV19	TGTGCCAGCCAGGCCCGGACAGGGAGGGAGACCCAGTACTTC	CASQARTGRETQYF
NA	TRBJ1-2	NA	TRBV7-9	TGTGCCAGCACCTTGTCAGACAGTCGCGGCTACACCTTC	CASTLSDSRGYTF
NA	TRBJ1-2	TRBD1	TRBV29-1	TGCAGCGCACAGGGGGACAGTAACTATGGCTACACCTTC	CSAQGDSNYGYTF
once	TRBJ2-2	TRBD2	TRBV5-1	TGCGCCAGCAGCTTGGTTTGGGGTAGCGGGAGTTCTGGCACCGGGGAGCTGTTTTTT	CASSLVWGSGSSGTGELFF
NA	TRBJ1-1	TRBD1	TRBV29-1	TGCAGCGTGGCCGGGACAGGGTGGCCCTTGTTT	CSVAGTGWPLF
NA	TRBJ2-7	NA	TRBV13	TGTGCCAGCAGCTCCGCCCACGGGGAGGCCCCTACAATCGAGCAGTACTTC	CASSSAHGEAPTIEQYF
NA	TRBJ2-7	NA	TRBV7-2	TGTGCCAGCAGCTTAAGGGGCCCTGTTAGCGGTTCCTACGAGCAGTACTTC	CASSLRGPVSGSYEQYF
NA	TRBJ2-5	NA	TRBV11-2	TGTGCCAGCAGCACCCACTCCCAAGAGACCCAGTACTTC	CASSTHSQETQYF
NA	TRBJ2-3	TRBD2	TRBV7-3	TGTGCCAGCGGTTCTAGCGGGAGACGGGATACGCAGTATTTT	CASGSSGRRDTQYF
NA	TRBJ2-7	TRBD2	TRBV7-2	TGTGCCAGCAGCGCCACCGGGACTAGCGGCGACGAGCAGTACTTC	CASSATGTSGDEQYF
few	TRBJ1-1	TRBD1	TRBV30	TGTGCCTGGAAGACAGGGTGGACTGAAGCTTTCTTT	CAWKTGWTEAFF
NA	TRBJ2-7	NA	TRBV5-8	TGTGCCAGCAGCTTCGGGACTGCGGACGAGCAGTACTTC	CASSFGTADEQYF
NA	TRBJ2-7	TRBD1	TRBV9	TGTGCCAGCAGCGTAAAACCGGGACAGGGCTTCTACGAGCAGTACTTC	CASSVKPGQGFYEQYF
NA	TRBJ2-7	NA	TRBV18	TGTGCCAGCTCAGGGGCCTATAGCGGAGCCTACGAGCAGTACTTC	CASSGAYSGAYEQYF
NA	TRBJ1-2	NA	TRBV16	TGTGCCAGCAGCCAATCCCCGGTCGCGGGCTACACCTTC	CASSQSPVAGYTF
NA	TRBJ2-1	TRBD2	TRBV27	TGTGCCAGCAGTGGACGTCCGATAGCGGGAGGGCCCCGTTACAATGAGCAGTTCTTC	CASSGRPIAGGPRYNEQFF
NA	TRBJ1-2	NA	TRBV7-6	TGTGCCAGCATGGGGGTGGGTGGCTACACCTTC	CASMGVGGYTF
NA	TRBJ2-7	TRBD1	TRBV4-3	TGCGCCAGCAGCCAAGAGGGCCTCGGACAGGGGTACGAGCAGTACTTC	CASSQEGLGQGYEQYF
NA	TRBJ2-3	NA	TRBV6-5	TGTGCCAGCACCCCCGTGTCGGGACCCGCAGATACGCAGTATTTT	CASTPVSGPADTQYF
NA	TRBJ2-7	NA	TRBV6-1	TGTGCCAGCACCCCCAGGGGCGGTTCCTCCTACGAGCAGTACTTC	CASTPRGGSSYEQYF
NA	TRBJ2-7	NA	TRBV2	TGTGCCAGCATTAGCGTCCCCGGCAACGAGCAGTACTTC	CASISVPGNEQYF
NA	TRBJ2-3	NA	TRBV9	TGTGCCAGCAGCGCCTCCCGCGGATACCTTAGCACAGATACGCAGTATTTT	CASSASRGYLSTDTQYF
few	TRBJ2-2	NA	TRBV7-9	TGTGCCAGCAGCTTATCGGAGAACACCGGGGAGCTGTTTTTT	CASSLSENTGELFF
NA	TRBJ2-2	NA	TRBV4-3	TGCGCCAGCAGCCAAGGACAGCGCCCGAACACCGGGGAGCTGTTTTTT	CASSQGQRPNTGELFF
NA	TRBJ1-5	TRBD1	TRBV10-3	TGTGCCATCAGACAGGGGAGGAATCAGCCCCAGCATTTT	CAIRQGRNQPQHF
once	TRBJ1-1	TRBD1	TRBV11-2	TGTGCCAGCAGCTTAGGCAGACAGGGAACAAACACTGAAGCTTTCTTT	CASSLGRQGTNTEAFF
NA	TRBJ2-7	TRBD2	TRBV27	TGTGCCAGCAGTTTATCCCTAGCGGGGTACGAGCAGTACTTC	CASSLSLAGYEQYF
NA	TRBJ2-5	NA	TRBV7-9	TGTGCCAGCAGCCCCCTTTGGGACAACCAAGAGACCCAGTACTTC	CASSPLWDNQETQYF
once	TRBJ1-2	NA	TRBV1	TGCACCAGCAGCCAAGATAGGTGGGGACAGCCCCAAGCTAACTATGGCTACACCTTC	CTSSQDRWGQPQANYGYTF
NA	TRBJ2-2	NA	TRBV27	TGTGCCAGCAGTCCCAGGGTGGGGGAGCTGTTTTTT	CASSPRVGELFF
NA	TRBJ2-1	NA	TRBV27	TGTGCCAGCAGTTTAGGAGCGGCTGATGAGCAGTTCTTC	CASSLGAADEQFF
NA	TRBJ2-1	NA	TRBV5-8	TGTGCCAGCAGCTACGTAAGGGGAGGTCCGTTCTTC	CASSYVRGGPFF
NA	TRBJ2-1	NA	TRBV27	TGTGCCAGCAGTTTACTGTTAGGCTCCTACAATGAGCAGTTCTTC	CASSLLLGSYNEQFF
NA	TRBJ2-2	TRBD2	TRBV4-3	TGCGCCAGCAGCCAGAAGCCAACTAGCGGGGGGGAGCTGTTTTTT	CASSQKPTSGGELFF
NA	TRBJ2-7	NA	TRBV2	TGTGCCAGCAGTGTAGGTAGCTCCCCCTACGAGCAGTACTTC	CASSVGSSPYEQYF
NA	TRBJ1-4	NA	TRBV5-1	TGCGCCAGCAGCTTGGCTCCATTCAACAGGAATGAAAAACTGTTTTTT	CASSLAPFNRNEKLFF
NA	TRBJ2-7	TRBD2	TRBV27	TGTGCCAGCAGCCTAATAAGGACTAGCGGGAGGGAATTTTACGAGCAGTACTTC	CASSLIRTSGREFYEQYF
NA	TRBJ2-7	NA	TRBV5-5	TGTGCCAGCACCGCGGCCCCGGGGTTAGCCTACGAGCAGTACTTC	CASTAAPGLAYEQYF
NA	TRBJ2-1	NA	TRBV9	TGTGCCAGCAGCGTAAGGTCCGGGGGCTCCTACAATGAGCAGTTCTTC	CASSVRSGGSYNEQFF
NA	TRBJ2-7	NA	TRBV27	TGTGCCAGCAGTTTCTCGCCCGACGGGCTTTACGAGCAGTACTTC	CASSFSPDGLYEQYF
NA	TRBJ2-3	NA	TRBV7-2	TGTGCCAGCAGCTTCCAGCGGGCAGATACGCAGTATTTT	CASSFQRADTQYF
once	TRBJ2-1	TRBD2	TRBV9	TGTGCCAGCAGCGTATCAGACGCGGGAGGGGATGAGCAGTTCTTC	CASSVSDAGGDEQFF
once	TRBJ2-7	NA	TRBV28	TGTGCCAGCAGTTCCCTCGGGGTCGAGCAGTACTTC	CASSSLGVEQYF
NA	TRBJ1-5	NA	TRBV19	TGTGCCAGTAGGGGTCAGAATAATCAGCCCCAGCATTTT	CASRGQNNQPQHF